This T cell receptor beta chain stems from a study of cytomegalovirus exposure and HLA in healthy donors. Use of 60 Vbeta and 13 Jbeta primers characterized the PCR. TCRdb keeps only in-frame clones here, not all; method: immunoSEQ multiplex PCR. This sample has some 140,000 clones; about 83% occur once, and the top ten carry around 4.1%. The germline V and J ends were trimmed by 2 bases and 4 bases, with 8 bases remaining between them. The germline CDR1 and CDR2 sequences are SGHRS and YFSETQ. The CDR3 sequence is 13 residues long. Whole-study results and caveats: Further analysis was carried out later, and it showed several of the most significant clusters appearing linked to common viral pathogens. For TCR beta chains, V- and J-gene trimming was later linked to a missense DCLRE1C variant.

This clone has just a few counts. Its specificity is not known. There were likely unrecorded immune exposures, though donors were nominally healthy when sampled. The V and J genes are TRBV5-1 and TRBJ2-3, with no clear D. The TCR was taken from a woman between 40 and 50 years old in good health and CMV-seronegative. Sequencing was carried out using PBMCs. The CDR3 nucleotides read TGCGCCAGCAGCTTCGGGTCAGCAGATACGCAGTATTTT. Protein: CASSFGSADTQYF.